These 20 T cell receptor beta chains came from one sample sequenced in a study of T-cell reconstitution after alpha-beta-depleted transplantation in children (dated by TCRdb to about 2016). Library preparation was by PCR. For sequencing, an Illumina HiSeq 2500 was employed. TCR library preparation used molecular barcoding, with unique molecular identifiers applied to normalize quantification of the TCRbeta repertoire. The public reads were reprocessed in TCRdb via fastp at Q25 and MiXCR, keeping in-frame beta chains. When rows share a CDR3 protein, they turn into one entry using the most common DNA and genes. The sample table holds around 440,000 distinct CDR3 sequences, of which 16% were seen once. The top ten clonotypes cover 25% to 35% of the sample. Interpreted using the paper, the treatment or condition label stands for: allogeneic hematopoietic cell transplantation with graft depleted of TCRalphabeta T cells and CD19 B cells.

The sequencing used PBMCs, mostly from graft donor cells, collected 360 days after TCRalphabeta/CD19-depleted stem cell transplant. The source is a boy under two years old who had a stem cell transplant for Wiskott-Aldrich syndrome, so the T cells may come from the graft donor.

The chain uses TRBV9 and TRBJ2-2; a weak D match, TRBD1 (5 bases). CDR1 is SGDLS and CDR2 is YYNGEE in the germline V gene. The CDR3 runs 14 residues. Trimming removed 1 base at V and 6 bases at J, with 10 bases between. The CDR3 nucleotides read TGTGCCAGCAGCGTACTCCAGGGTGCCGGGGAGCTGTTTTTT. This encodes CASSVLQGAGELFF.

V and J are TRBV27 and TRBJ2-7; no clear D. The CDR3 is 15 residues long. Germline assignment: CDR1 MNHEY and CDR2 SMNVEV (reference sequence). With 1 base removed from V and 2 bases from J, the gap between germline ends came to 12 bases. The CDR3 DNA reads as TGTGCCAGCAGTTTATACTCCGTGCAAGCCTACGAGCAGTACTTC. This codes for CASSLYSVQAYEQYF.

This rearrangement joins TRBV11-2 to TRBJ2-1; a possible D gene is TRBD2 (6 bases). CDR3 length: 15 residues. V was cut by 1 base and J by 5 bases, with 12 bases left in between. CDR1 SGHAT and CDR2 FQNNGV come from the germline V gene. This CDR3 is CASSLVGSVHNEQFF. In DNA form, the CDR3 reads TGTGCCAGCAGCTTAGTCGGGAGTGTGCACAATGAGCAGTTCTTC.

This clonotype showed up just a few times. This sequence joins TRBV24-1 and TRBJ2-1; no clear D. V gave up 1 base and J gave up 4 bases, with 7 bases separating them. The length of the CDR3 is 14 residues. CDR1 is KGHDR and CDR2 is SFDVKD in the germline V gene. The CDR3 is CATSDLKGYNEQFF. The CDR3 DNA reads TGTGCCACCAGTGATTTAAAAGGGTACAATGAGCAGTTCTTC.

This rearrangement joins TRBV29-1 to TRBJ1-1; maybe TRBD1 (6 bases). Trimming shortened V by 7 bases and J by 5 bases, and 17 bases separated the two germline ends. The CDR3 contains 13 residues. CDR1 is SQVTM and CDR2 is ANQGSEA in the germline V gene. The CDR3 DNA is TGCAGCGCCCTAAGGGGGGGCAGGACTGAAGCTTTCTTT. Residues: CSALRGGRTEAFF.

The chain recombines TRBV29-1 with TRBJ2-2, with 9 bases identical to TRBD1. This CDR3 has 13 amino acids. Germline V gene sequence: CDR1 SQVTM, CDR2 ANQGSEA. Trimming took 6 bases from V and 6 from J; bases not matched to a gene: 5. The CDR3 bases are TGCAGCGTGAGGGACAGGGCAGCCGGGGAGCTGTTTTTT. This encodes CSVRDRAAGELFF.

The chain links TRBV10-3 to TRBJ1-2; tentatively, D is TRBD1 (6 bases). Trimming removed 7 bases at V and 8 bases at J, with 23 bases between. Germline values: CDR1 ENHRY, CDR2 SYGVKD. CDR3 length equals 15 residues. Written as DNA, the CDR3 is TGTGCCATCACCCAAAACGGACAGCCCTCGGGAGGCTACACCTTC. The encoded protein is CAITQNGQPSGGYTF.

The chain has TRBV5-1 and TRBJ2-1; D is unresolved. CDR3 length equals 14 residues. The germline V gene has CDR1 SGHRS and CDR2 YFSETQ. Deletions cut 1 base from V and 10 bases from J, with 15 bases between. The CDR3 loop reads CASSLQPFTWEQFF. CDR3 in DNA: TGCGCCAGCAGCTTGCAGCCCTTTACATGGGAGCAGTTCTTC.

This clonotype came up a few times. This rearrangement joins TRBV11-2 to TRBJ2-5; 8 bases are shared with TRBD1. Unmatched junction bases numbered 15, after V lost 5 bases and J lost 4 bases. CDR1 and CDR2 (germline): SGHAT, FQNNGV. This CDR3 comprises 17 residues. The DNA of the CDR3 is TGTGCCAGCAGCCCTCGGACAGGGTGGTCACTGGGAGAGACCCAGTACTTC. The encoded protein is CASSPRTGWSLGETQYF. Together with reference TRBV11-2 and TRBJ2-5, the CDR3 gives the full variable domain: EAGVAQSPRYKIIEKRQSVAFWCNPISGHATLYWYQQILGQGPKLLIQFQNNGVVDDSQLPKDRFSAERLKGVDSTLKIQPAKLEDSAVYLCASSPRTGWSLGETQYFGPGTRLLVL.

The genes are TRBV20-1 and TRBJ2-1; D might be TRBD2 (6 bases). The CDR3 loop spans 17 amino acids. Between the trimmed V and J ends, which lost 2 bases and 12 bases, there was a span of 29 bases. CDR1 and CDR2 from the germline V gene are DFQATT and SNEGSKA (reference sequence). Here the CDR3 DNA reads TGCAGTGCTAGAAAGGCCGCGGGGAATTCCGCACACAAGGTGCAGTTCTTC. Translating it yields CSARKAAGNSAHKVQFF.

This sequence joins TRBV10-2 and TRBJ2-5; the D gene could be TRBD1 or TRBD2 (5 bases each). CDR3 length: 15 residues. V lost 4 bases, J lost 2 bases, and 14 bases lay in between. Per the germline V gene, CDR1 is WSHSY and CDR2 is SAAADI. The CDR3 reads CASSGGPRRQETQYF. CDR3 coding DNA: TGCGCCAGCAGTGGGGGACCAAGGAGGCAAGAGACCCAGTACTTC.

CDR3 protein: CASSFGQGNSPYYGYTF. The CDR3 DNA reads as TGTGCCAGCAGTTTCGGACAGGGGAACTCTCCGTACTATGGCTACACCTTC. The chain combines TRBV11-2 with TRBJ1-2; 9 bases align to TRBD1. V trimming: 6 bases; J trimming: 3 bases; junction bases outside the gene matches: 14. Germline V gene data show CDR1 as SGHAT and CDR2 as FQNNGV. The CDR3 covers 17 residues.

The genes are TRBV19 and TRBJ2-1, with no clear D. CDR1 and CDR2 from the germline V gene are LNHDA and SQIVND (reference sequence). The CDR3 runs to 16 residues. Trimming removed 3 bases from V and 2 bases from J, with 14 bases in between. The DNA of the CDR3 is TGTGCCAGTAGTATCCACCCGGTGCGGACCTACAATGAGCAGTTCTTC. Translated, it gives CASSIHPVRTYNEQFF. Based on the CDR3 plus reference TRBV19 and TRBJ2-1, the full variable domain is DGGITQSPKYLFRKEGQNVTLSCEQNLNHDAMYWYRQDPGQGLRLIYYSQIVNDFQKGDIAEGYSVSREKKESFPLTVTSAQKNPTAFYLCASSIHPVRTYNEQFFGPGTRLTVL.

The chain carries TRBV18 and TRBJ2-3, with 7 positions matching TRBD1. The trim removed 3 bases at V and 2 bases at J, leaving 5 bases unmatched. The CDR3 is made up of 15 amino acids. Looked up from germline, CDR1 is KGHSH and CDR2 is LQKENI. CDR3 bases: TGTGCCAGCTCACCCCGGACAGGAACCACAGATACGCAGTATTTT. It encodes CASSPRTGTTDTQYF.

The table lists this clonotype with a few counts. The V and J genes are TRBV12-3 or TRBV12-4 and TRBJ2-7; 7 nucleotides agree with TRBD2. Losses at the gene ends were 6 bases for V and 4 bases for J; bases not matched to a gene: 9. The CDR3 extends over 14 amino acids. The CDR3 loop reads CASSQTSPTYEQYF. CDR3 DNA sequence: TGTGCCAGCAGCCAGACTAGCCCCACTTACGAGCAGTACTTC.

The chain uses TRBV11-2 and TRBJ2-2; 8 positions match TRBD1. V lost 5 bases and J lost 6; bases outside the gene matches: 8. The CDR3 runs 15 residues. The V gene's germline CDR1 is SGHAT and CDR2 FQNNGV. CDR3 bases: TGTGCCAGCAGCCATACAGGGGGTGCGCCCGGGGAGCTGTTTTTT. Its translation: CASSHTGGAPGELFF.

This chain joins TRBV10-3 and TRBJ2-1; D is perhaps TRBD1 (6 bases). V was clipped by 6 bases and J by 7 bases, with 13 bases between them. The CDR3 consists of 13 residues. CDR1 is ENHRY and CDR2 is SYGVKD in the germline V gene. In nucleotides, the CDR3 is TGTGCCATCAGCCACAGGGAGAGGAATGAGCAGTTCTTC. This translates into CAISHRERNEQFF.

The chain uses TRBV18 and TRBJ2-7; D may be TRBD1 or TRBD2 (5 bases each). Germline assignment: CDR1 KGHSH and CDR2 LQKENI. Trimming cost V 5 bases and J 6 bases, with 20 bases left between them. The CDR3 runs to 15 residues. CDR3 loop: CASSTNIMTEGEQYF. DNA of the CDR3: TGTGCCAGCTCAACGAATATTATGACAGAGGGCGAGCAGTACTTC. The variable domain in full, completed from reference TRBV18 and TRBJ2-7, reads NAGVMQNPRHLVRRRGQEARLRCSPMKGHSHVYWYRQLPEEGLKFMVYLQKENIIDESGMPKERFSAEFPKEGPSILRIQQVVRGDSAAYFCASSTNIMTEGEQYFGPGTRLTVT.

This clonotype was observed a handful of times. This chain connects TRBV3-1 to TRBJ2-4; D ambiguous. Germline assignment: CDR1 LGHDT and CDR2 YNNKEL (reference sequence). The CDR3 loop spans 16 amino acids. Trimming pared 0 bases from V and 0 bases from J, leaving 9 bases between. The CDR3 sequence: CASSQDVGLAKNIQYF. CDR3 DNA sequence: TGTGCCAGCAGCCAAGACGTCGGGTTAGCCAAAAACATTCAGTACTTC.

The J gene is TRBJ2-5, the V gene TRBV5-1, with D perhaps given as TRBD1 or TRBD2 (5 bases each). V lost 4 bases and J 5 bases, leaving 18 bases between the germline ends. The CDR3 loop spans 15 amino acids. The germline gives CDR1 SGHRS, CDR2 YFSETQ. The CDR3, as DNA: TGCGCCAGCAGCCCACGCATGAGGGACGAGGAGACCCAGTACTTC. It specifies CASSPRMRDEETQYF.